Below, 9 T cell receptor beta chains from the same sample are listed, as sequenced in a study of brain T cells in children with intractable seizures. Generated by immunoSEQ multiplex PCR, the TCRdb table keeps only in-frame clones and is missing some. The sample has 88,000 or so clones; approximately 90% are singletons. The sample consisted of peripheral blood, taken at surgery. Source of these receptors: a girl aged 2 to 10 with Rasmussen encephalitis and intractable seizures.

Only one count was recorded for this clone. The V and J genes are TRBV4-1 and TRBJ2-1; D might be TRBD1 (5 bases). The CDR3 spans 14 residues. Germline loops: CDR1 MGHRA, CDR2 YSYEKL. Deletions cut 0 bases from V and 9 bases from J, with 12 bases between. In DNA form, the CDR3 reads TGCGCCAGCAGCCAAGAAGTAAGAAGGGGTGAGCAGTTCTTC. This gives the protein CASSQEVRRGEQFF.

The chain uses TRBV3-1 (or the pseudogene TRBV3-2) and TRBJ2-6; perhaps TRBD1 as D (6 bases). V lost 1 base and J 0 bases, leaving 16 bases between the germline ends. The CDR3 loop spans 19 amino acids. Germline CDR1 and CDR2: LGHDT and YNNKEL (reference sequence). The CDR3 spells CASSQAPQGPGSGANVLTF. CDR3 DNA sequence: TGTGCCAGCAGCCAAGCCCCTCAGGGGCCGGGCTCTGGGGCCAACGTCCTGACTTTC.

J is TRBJ2-1 and V is TRBV5-8; D possibly corresponds to TRBD2 (5 bases). This CDR3 is built from 13 residues. The germline V and J ends were trimmed by 4 bases and 8 bases, with 13 bases remaining between them. CDR1 is SGHTS and CDR2 is YDEGEE in the germline V gene. The CDR3 reads CASSVDRRDEQFF. The CDR3 DNA is TGTGCCAGCAGCGTGGACCGGCGGGATGAGCAGTTCTTC.

This clone was found once. The V call is TRBV6-1, the J call TRBJ1-5; D call uncertain. Germline V gene sequence: CDR1 MNHNS, CDR2 SASEGT. Trimming removed 1 base at V and 5 bases at J, with 12 bases between. The CDR3 is made up of 15 amino acids. The CDR3 DNA is TGTGCCAGCAGTGAAGAGTACTCAAGGTATCAGCCCCAGCATTTT. Amino acids: CASSEEYSRYQPQHF.

J is TRBJ2-5 and V is TRBV3-1 (or the pseudogene TRBV3-2), with a weak D call TRBD2 (6 bases). The germline V and J ends were trimmed by 0 bases and 1 base, with 9 bases remaining between them. The CDR3 runs 15 residues. Germline CDR1 reads LGHDT; CDR2 reads YNNKEL (reference sequence). This CDR3 is CASSQEGAGQETQYF. CDR3 sequence (DNA): TGTGCCAGCAGCCAAGAGGGAGCGGGCCAAGAGACCCAGTACTTC.

The V and J genes are TRBV18 and TRBJ1-1, with a weak D call TRBD1 (6 bases). Per the germline V gene, CDR1 is KGHSH and CDR2 is LQKENI. Trimming took 3 bases from V and 2 from J, leaving 16 bases between them. This CDR3 contains 16 residues. This CDR3 is CASSPLFGGGNTEAFF. In DNA form, the CDR3 reads TGTGCCAGCTCACCTCTGTTTGGAGGGGGAAACACTGAAGCTTTCTTT.

The rearrangement links TRBV7-9 to TRBJ2-5, with 7 bases fitting TRBD2. The CDR3 has 14 residues. The V gene's germline CDR1 is SEHNR and CDR2 FQNEAQ (reference sequence). V gave up 2 bases and J gave up 4 bases; unmatched junction bases: 4. The CDR3 sequence: CASSLSAGVETQYF. DNA of the CDR3: TGTGCCAGCAGCTTATCGGCGGGAGTAGAGACCCAGTACTTC.

The V gene is TRBV3-1 (or the pseudogene TRBV3-2), the J gene TRBJ1-2; D is unclear. This CDR3 contains 15 residues. Looked up from germline, CDR1 is LGHDT and CDR2 is YNNKEL (reference sequence). Trimming removed 2 bases at V and 6 bases at J, with 16 bases between. In DNA form, the CDR3 reads TGTGCCAGCAGCCAACTGTACAGAGGTCTCGATGGCTACACCTTC. Translating it yields CASSQLYRGLDGYTF.

This sequence joins TRBV7-9 and TRBJ2-1; 10 bases match TRBD1. The CDR3 is 16 residues long. Germline CDR1 reads SEHNR; CDR2 reads FQNEAQ (reference sequence). V lost 3 bases to trimming and J lost 8 bases; unmatched junction nucleotides: 10. DNA for the CDR3: TGTGCCAGCAGCTTTGGTCTCGGGACAGGGGTGGATGAGCAGTTCTTC. Amino acids: CASSFGLGTGVDEQFF.